The sequence of this TCR beta chain was determined in a study of T-cell reconstitution after alpha-beta-depleted transplantation in children. In its sample, this clonotype was seen a few times. Its antigen is still unknown. Regarding the study as a whole: Most T-cell counts and diversity one year after the transplant came from T cells that were newly produced. The origin of alpha-beta T cells about two months after transplant was reportedly several hundred expanded graft clones.

The CDR3 is made up of 13 amino acids. From germline, CDR1 is SQVTM and CDR2 ANQGSEA. Trimming at V came to 7 bases and at J to 6 bases, leaving 12 bases not matched to a gene. The TCRbeta library incorporated unique molecular identifiers. TCRdb re-analysed the PCR reads in MiXCR, keeping a single row per CDR3 protein. This table has 300,000 to 350,000 distinct CDR3 sequences, approximately 23% appearing once. The source was PBMCs, mostly from graft donor cells, collected 180 days after TCRalphabeta/CD19-depleted stem cell transplant. This clonotype originated in a male patient younger than 18 who had a stem cell transplant for acute lymphoblastic leukemia, so the T cells may come from the graft donor. The rearrangement joins TRBV29-1 to TRBJ2-7; 7 bases align to TRBD1. CDR3 DNA sequence: TGCAGCGGTGCCCGGGACAGCGAAACCGAGCAGTACTTC. This sequence encodes CSGARDSETEQYF.